Listed below are T cell receptor beta chains from one sample, sequenced in a study of shared clonotypes between healthy human individuals. Method: immunoSEQ multiplex PCR; TCRdb's copy keeps in-frame clones and lacks some. The sample has around 510,000 clones, more than 95% seen once. Sequencing was carried out using naive CD4+ T cells sorted from blood. Every receptor here comes from a woman in her twenties or thirties in good health. The CDR3 runs from the conserved cysteine through the conserved F or W. The order of the fields is clone size, J gene, D gene, CDR3 length, V gene, CDR3 DNA, CDR3 protein. A D gene is named only where the DNA matches it firmly. Where a row states a size, it is once, few, many or the class of an expanded clone; other rows omit it.

. | TRBJ1-3 | . | 16 | TRBV7-8 | TGTGCCAGCAGCAGACTCCCCCCGGGCTCTGGAAACACCATATATTTT | CASSRLPPGSGNTIYF
. | TRBJ2-5 | . | 13 | TRBV19 | TGTGCCAGTAGTAAGGTTTCTCAAGAGACCCAGTACTTC | CASSKVSQETQYF
. | TRBJ2-1 | TRBD1 | 15 | TRBV28 | TGTGCCAGCAGCCGGGGACAGGGGGTCGGAGGTGAGCAGTTCTTC | CASSRGQGVGGEQFF
. | TRBJ2-7 | TRBD2 | 21 | TRBV5-1 | TGCGCCAGCAGCTCGGGGCCATTCAATCCGGGACTAGCGGGAGCCCCGGACGAGCAGTACTTC | CASSSGPFNPGLAGAPDEQYF
. | TRBJ2-3 | . | 13 | TRBV9 | TGTGCCAGCAGCGCGACCCCCACAGATACGCAGTATTTT | CASSATPTDTQYF
. | TRBJ1-4 | . | 15 | TRBV6-5 | TGTGCCAGCAGTTACGGCCGGGGACCGGGTGAAAAACTGTTTTTT | CASSYGRGPGEKLFF
. | TRBJ1-1 | . | 13 | TRBV27 | TGTGCCAGCAAAGACGCAGAGAACACTGAAGCTTTCTTT | CASKDAENTEAFF
. | TRBJ1-2 | . | 15 | TRBV6-1 | TGTGCCAGCAGTACCCCCGGAGGGGGGATGCATGGCTACACCTTC | CASSTPGGGMHGYTF
. | TRBJ2-5 | . | 12 | TRBV27 | TGTGCCAGCAGTCGGCAAGGGGAGACCCAGTACTTC | CASSRQGETQYF
. | TRBJ2-7 | TRBD1 | 16 | TRBV27 | TGTGCCAGCAGTTTGCGGGACAGGGTTCGGGTCTACGAGCAGTACTTC | CASSLRDRVRVYEQYF
once | TRBJ1-1 | TRBD1 | 15 | TRBV5-1 | TGCGCCAGCAGGTCGGGACAGCCGATGAACACTGAAGCTTTCTTT | CASRSGQPMNTEAFF
. | TRBJ2-1 | TRBD2 | 18 | TRBV9 | TGTGCCAGCAGCGCCCCTCCGGGACTAGCGGCAACACTGGGTGAGCAGTTCTTC | CASSAPPGLAATLGEQFF
. | TRBJ2-7 | . | 13 | TRBV10-3 | TGTGCCATCAGTGAGAAGAACAGGGCCGAGCAGTACTTC | CAISEKNRAEQYF
. | TRBJ1-2 | . | 15 | TRBV28 | TGTGCCAGCAGTCAAGCCGGGACACCATACTATGGCTACACCTTC | CASSQAGTPYYGYTF
. | TRBJ2-1 | . | 11 | TRBV5-1 | TGCGCCAGCAGAAGGCAGACTGAGCAGTTCTTC | CASRRQTEQFF
. | TRBJ2-7 | . | 14 | TRBV5-4 | TGTGCCAGCAGCTTGGCTGGGGAATCCTACGAGCAGTACTTC | CASSLAGESYEQYF
once | TRBJ2-6 | . | 17 | TRBV6-1 | TGTGCCAGCAGTGAAATGGGGACGGTTTCTGGGGCCAACGTCCTGACTTTC | CASSEMGTVSGANVLTF
. | TRBJ1-4 | . | 16 | TRBV10-2 | TGCGCCAGCAGTGAAGACAGGTTTACAACTAATGAAAAACTGTTTTTT | CASSEDRFTTNEKLFF
. | TRBJ2-5 | TRBD1 | 16 | TRBV7-6 | TGTGCCAGCAGCGGACTATACAGGGGGCACCGAGAGACCCAGTACTTC | CASSGLYRGHRETQYF
. | TRBJ1-2 | TRBD1 | 14 | TRBV10-1 | TGCGCCAGCAGTGATGGGACAGCAAACTATGGCTACACCTTC | CASSDGTANYGYTF
. | TRBJ2-1 | TRBD2 | 17 | TRBV18 | TGTGCCAGCTCTCTCTCACTAGCGGGAGGCCCCTACAATGAGCAGTTCTTC | CASSLSLAGGPYNEQFF
. | TRBJ1-6 | . | 16 | TRBV11-3 | TGTGCCAGCAGCTTACCGGTTAGCTCCTATAATTCACCCCTCCACTTT | CASSLPVSSYNSPLHF
. | TRBJ1-1 | . | 14 | TRBV27 | TGTGCCAGCAGTTCCGGGCTGAGCTACACTGAAGCTTTCTTT | CASSSGLSYTEAFF
. | TRBJ1-5 | . | 13 | TRBV27 | TGTGCCAGCAACATGGACAGCTATCAGCCCCAGCATTTT | CASNMDSYQPQHF
. | TRBJ1-1 | TRBD1 | 15 | TRBV29-1 | TGCAGCGTTATCCGAGGGGGCCCCCAAGTCACTGAAGCTTTCTTT | CSVIRGGPQVTEAFF
. | TRBJ2-7 | . | 11 | TRBV28 | TGTGCCAGCTACAGCGAGGGCGAGCAGTACTTC | CASYSEGEQYF
once | TRBJ2-3 | . | 15 | TRBV5-1 | TGCGCCAGCAGCTTGGAACAGTTAAGAACAGATACGCAGTATTTT | CASSLEQLRTDTQYF
. | TRBJ2-3 | . | 17 | TRBV27 | TGTGCCAGCAGTCCTCTGTCCGGTCTGTTCGAGACAGATACGCAGTATTTT | CASSPLSGLFETDTQYF
once | TRBJ1-1 | . | 14 | TRBV5-1 | TGCGCCAGCAGCTTGGCCCGACAGGACACTGAAGCTTTCTTT | CASSLARQDTEAFF
. | TRBJ1-2 | . | 13 | TRBV28 | TGTGCCAGCAGCTTCAGGCCAGCCCGGGGCTACACCTTC | CASSFRPARGYTF
. | TRBJ2-5 | . | 14 | TRBV28 | TGTGCCAGCAGTTTCCCGGCCGTTCGCGAGACCCAGTACTTC | CASSFPAVRETQYF
. | TRBJ2-7 | . | 13 | TRBV5-4 | TGTGCCAGCAGCTTGGAACCGATCTACGAGCAGTACTTC | CASSLEPIYEQYF
. | TRBJ2-5 | . | 11 | TRBV28 | TGTGCCAGCAGTTCGTTTGGGTCCCAGTACTTC | CASSSFGSQYF
. | TRBJ2-5 | . | 13 | TRBV5-1 | TGCGCCAGCAGCCCGGACGGCCAAGAGACCCAGTACTTC | CASSPDGQETQYF
. | TRBJ2-7 | TRBD1 | 13 | TRBV11-3 | TGTGCCAGCAGCACCAGGACAGGCGGCGAGCAGTACTTC | CASSTRTGGEQYF
. | TRBJ2-1 | TRBD2 | 15 | TRBV28 | TGTGCCAGCAGTTTTTTGACTAGCGGGAGGACTGAGCAGTTCTTC | CASSFLTSGRTEQFF
. | TRBJ2-7 | . | 15 | TRBV28 | TGTGCCAGCTACGGAGGGGGGCGCCTCGTAGGCGAGCAGTACTTC | CASYGGGRLVGEQYF
. | TRBJ1-2 | . | 15 | TRBV2 | TGTGCCAGCAGTGAAGCTGATAGGTTTTTCGGGGGCTACACCTTC | CASSEADRFFGGYTF
. | TRBJ2-2 | . | 15 | TRBV7-9 | TGTGCCAGCAGCTTATCCAGGGGTGGGACCGGGGAGCTGTTTTTT | CASSLSRGGTGELFF
once | TRBJ2-7 | . | 18 | TRBV7-9 | TGTGCCAGCAGCTTCGGGATAGGGAGGCAGGGGCATGCCTACGAGCAGTACTTC | CASSFGIGRQGHAYEQYF
once | TRBJ2-1 | TRBD2 | 15 | TRBV6-5 | TGTGCCAGCAGTTACTCGCGGGAGGGCTACAATGAGCAGTTCTTC | CASSYSREGYNEQFF
. | TRBJ2-7 | TRBD1 | 14 | TRBV10-1 | TGCGCCAGCAGTGCGGGACAGGGGTCCTACGAGCAGTACTTC | CASSAGQGSYEQYF
. | TRBJ2-7 | TRBD2 | 17 | TRBV28 | TGTGCCAGCAGTTCCCAACATGGAAGCGGGAGGGTCTACGAGCAGTACTTC | CASSSQHGSGRVYEQYF
. | TRBJ2-7 | . | 14 | TRBV19 | TGTGCCAGTAGTATCGCGGGGTCCCTCTACGAGCAGTACTTC | CASSIAGSLYEQYF
. | TRBJ1-2 | . | 15 | TRBV5-1 | TGCGCCAGCAGCTTGGACAGGAGCTCTAACTATGGCTACACCTTC | CASSLDRSSNYGYTF
. | TRBJ2-3 | . | 16 | TRBV15 | TGTGCCACCAGCAGAGATGGGCGGGATTCTACAGATACGCAGTATTTT | CATSRDGRDSTDTQYF
. | TRBJ1-1 | . | 15 | TRBV28 | TGTGCCAGCAGTTTATACCGGGGATTCGGAACTGAAGCTTTCTTT | CASSLYRGFGTEAFF
. | TRBJ2-2 | . | 17 | TRBV5-4 | TGTGCCAGCAGCCCCGAGGCGTGGCAGGGGTTTACCGGGGAGCTGTTTTTT | CASSPEAWQGFTGELFF
. | TRBJ2-5 | TRBD1 | 16 | TRBV27 | TGTGCCAGCAGTTTATTAGGGACAGGCCTGGGGGAGACCCAGTACTTC | CASSLLGTGLGETQYF
. | TRBJ1-2 | TRBD1 | 15 | TRBV7-2 | TGTGCCAGCAGCTCAACGACAGGGGTCAACTATGGCTACACCTTC | CASSSTTGVNYGYTF
. | TRBJ2-7 | . | 13 | TRBV27 | TGTGCCAGCAGCCAAGACGGGACGGGCGAGCAGTACTTC | CASSQDGTGEQYF
. | TRBJ2-7 | TRBD2 | 17 | TRBV7-6 | TGTGCCAGCAGCTTAGCGAGGGGCAGCGGGGTCAACTACGAGCAGTACTTC | CASSLARGSGVNYEQYF
. | TRBJ2-1 | TRBD2 | 15 | TRBV19 | TGTGCCAGTAGCTCCGGGACTAGCGGCTACAATGAGCAGTTCTTC | CASSSGTSGYNEQFF